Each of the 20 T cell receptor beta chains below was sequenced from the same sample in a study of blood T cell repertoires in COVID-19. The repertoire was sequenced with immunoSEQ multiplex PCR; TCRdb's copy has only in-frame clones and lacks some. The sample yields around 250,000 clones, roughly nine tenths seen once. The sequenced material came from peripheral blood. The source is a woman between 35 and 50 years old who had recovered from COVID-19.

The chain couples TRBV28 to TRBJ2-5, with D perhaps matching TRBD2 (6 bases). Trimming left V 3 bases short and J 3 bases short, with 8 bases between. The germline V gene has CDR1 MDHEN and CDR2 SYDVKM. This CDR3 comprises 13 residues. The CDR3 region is CASSLLAEETQYF. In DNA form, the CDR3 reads TGTGCCAGCAGTTTGTTAGCGGAAGAGACCCAGTACTTC.

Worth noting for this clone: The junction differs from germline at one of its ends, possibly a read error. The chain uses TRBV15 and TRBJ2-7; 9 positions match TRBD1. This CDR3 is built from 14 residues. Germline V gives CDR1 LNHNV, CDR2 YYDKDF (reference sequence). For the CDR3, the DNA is TGTGCCACCAGCCCTCCCGGGACAGGGAATCGTCTCTATTTC. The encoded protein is CATSPPGTGNRLYF.

The CDR3 nucleotides are TGTGCCAGCAGCTTGATACAGGGGGCCTACGAGCAGTACGTC. It is translated as CASSLIQGAYEQYV. The chain links TRBV5-5 to TRBJ2-7; 8 bases map to TRBD1. J gave up 2 bases and V 1 base, and 2 bases lay outside the gene matches. The CDR3 loop spans 14 amino acids. Germline V gene lookup returns CDR1 SGHKS and CDR2 YYEKEE (reference sequence).

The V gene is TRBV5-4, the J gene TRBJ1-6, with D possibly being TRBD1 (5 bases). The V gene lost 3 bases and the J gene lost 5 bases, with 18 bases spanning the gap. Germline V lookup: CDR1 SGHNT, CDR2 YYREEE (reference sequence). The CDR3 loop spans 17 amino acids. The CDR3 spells CASSSRGRGLDNSPLHF. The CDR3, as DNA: TGTGCCAGCAGCTCCCGAGGAAGGGGCCTCGATAATTCACCCCTCCACTTT.

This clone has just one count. The CDR3 region is CASSLGLAVSYEQYF. CDR3 nucleotide sequence: TGTGCCAGCAGTTTGGGACTAGCGGTCTCCTACGAGCAGTACTTC. The chain couples TRBV9 to TRBJ2-7, with 11 positions matching TRBD2. Per the germline V gene, CDR1 is SGDLS and CDR2 is YYNGEE. J gave up 0 bases and V 5 bases, and 4 bases lay outside the gene matches. The CDR3 sequence is 15 residues long.

The CDR3 loop is CASSLERFSGTGGEKLFF. CDR3 sequence (DNA): TGTGCCAGCAGCTTAGAGAGATTTTCCGGGACGGGGGGAGAAAAACTGTTTTTT. The chain carries TRBV7-6 and TRBJ1-4; TRBD1 is a possible D gene (5 bases). The CDR3 is 18 residues long. Per the germline V gene, CDR1 is SGHVS and CDR2 is FNYEAQ. V lost 1 base, J lost 8 bases, and 23 bases lay in between.

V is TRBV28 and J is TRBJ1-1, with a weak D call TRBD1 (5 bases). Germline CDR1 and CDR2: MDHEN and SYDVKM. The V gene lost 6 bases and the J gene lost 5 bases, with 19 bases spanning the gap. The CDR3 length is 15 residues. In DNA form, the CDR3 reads TGTGCCAGCAGCTCCGACGAGGCAGGGCGAACTGAAGCTTTCTTT. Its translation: CASSSDEAGRTEAFF.

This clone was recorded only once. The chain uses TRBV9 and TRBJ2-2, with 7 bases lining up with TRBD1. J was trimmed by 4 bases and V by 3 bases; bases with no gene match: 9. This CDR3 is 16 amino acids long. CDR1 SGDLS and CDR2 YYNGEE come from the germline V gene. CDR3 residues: CASSARPSGGTGELFF. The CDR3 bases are TGTGCCAGCAGCGCACGTCCCTCAGGGGGCACCGGGGAGCTGTTTTTT.

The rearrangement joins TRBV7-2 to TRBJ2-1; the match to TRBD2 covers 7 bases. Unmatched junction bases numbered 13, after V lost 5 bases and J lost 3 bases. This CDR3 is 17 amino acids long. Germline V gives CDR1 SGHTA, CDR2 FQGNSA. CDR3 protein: CASSVSGQRDIYNEQFF. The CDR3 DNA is TGTGCCAGCAGCGTCTCCGGGCAGCGGGATATCTACAATGAGCAGTTCTTC.

In DNA, the CDR3 is TGTGCCAGCAGCCAAGATCCCCCGTCAGGGGGCGCAAGTTCACCCCTCCACTTT. Residues: CASSQDPPSGGASSPLHF. The chain employs TRBV3-1 (or the pseudogene TRBV3-2) and TRBJ1-6; 8 bases are shared with TRBD1. With 0 bases clipped from V and 9 bases from J, the junction kept 13 bases outside the gene matches. This CDR3 is 18 amino acids long. CDR1 is LGHDT, CDR2 YNNKEL, per germline (reference sequence).

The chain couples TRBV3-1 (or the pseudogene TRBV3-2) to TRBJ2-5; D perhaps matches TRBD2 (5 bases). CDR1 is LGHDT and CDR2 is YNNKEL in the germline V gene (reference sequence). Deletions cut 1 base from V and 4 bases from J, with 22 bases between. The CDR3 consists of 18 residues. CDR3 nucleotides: TGTGCCAGCAGCCAAGGGCACGGGCCCCTAGCCACCCGAGAGACCCAGTACTTC. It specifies CASSQGHGPLATRETQYF.

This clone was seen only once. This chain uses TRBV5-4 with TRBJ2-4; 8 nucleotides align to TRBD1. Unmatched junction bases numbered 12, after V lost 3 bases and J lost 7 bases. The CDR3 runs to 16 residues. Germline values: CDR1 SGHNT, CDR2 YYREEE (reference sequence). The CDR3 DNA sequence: TGTGCCAGCAGCTCGCAGGCCTTTGACAGGGGCAACATTCAGTACTTC. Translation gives CASSSQAFDRGNIQYF.

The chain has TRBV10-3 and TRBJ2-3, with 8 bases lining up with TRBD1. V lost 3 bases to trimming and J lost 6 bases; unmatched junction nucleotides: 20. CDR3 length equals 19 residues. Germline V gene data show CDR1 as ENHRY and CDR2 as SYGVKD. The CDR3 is CAISDPRGRVGAGSDTQYF. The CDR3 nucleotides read TGTGCCATCAGTGACCCCAGGGGGCGCGTTGGTGCGGGATCCGATACGCAGTATTTT.

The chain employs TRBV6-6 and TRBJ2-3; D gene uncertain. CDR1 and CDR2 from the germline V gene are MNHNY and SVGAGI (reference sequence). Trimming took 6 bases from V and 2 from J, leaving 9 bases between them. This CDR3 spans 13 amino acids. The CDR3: CASRRANTDTQYF. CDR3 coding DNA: TGTGCCAGCAGACGAGCGAACACAGATACGCAGTATTTT.

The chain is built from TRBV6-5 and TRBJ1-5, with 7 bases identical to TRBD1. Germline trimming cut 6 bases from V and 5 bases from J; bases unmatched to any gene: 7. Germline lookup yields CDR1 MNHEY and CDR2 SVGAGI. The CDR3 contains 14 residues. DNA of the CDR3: TGTGCCAGCAGGGACTACAGGGGTGATCAGCCCCAGCATTTT. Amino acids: CASRDYRGDQPQHF.

The CDR3 nucleotides are TGTGCCAGCAGCCGGGACAGTTCTCGAAACACCATATATTTT. Its translation is CASSRDSSRNTIYF. The chain uses TRBV11-2 and TRBJ1-3; 7 bases map to TRBD1. V was clipped by 5 bases and J by 5 bases; unmatched bases: 6. The CDR3 has 14 amino acids. Looked up from germline, CDR1 is SGHAT and CDR2 is FQNNGV. Full variable domain (rest looked up from reference TRBV11-2 and TRBJ1-3): EAGVAQSPRYKIIEKRQSVAFWCNPISGHATLYWYQQILGQGPKLLIQFQNNGVVDDSQLPKDRFSAERLKGVDSTLKIQPAKLEDSAVYLCASSRDSSRNTIYFGEGSWLTVV.

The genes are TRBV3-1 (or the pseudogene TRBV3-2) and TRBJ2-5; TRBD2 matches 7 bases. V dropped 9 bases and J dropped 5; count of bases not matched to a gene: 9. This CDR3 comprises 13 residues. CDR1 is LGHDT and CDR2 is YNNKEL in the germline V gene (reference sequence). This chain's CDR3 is CASFKSGGETQYF. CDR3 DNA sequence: TGTGCCAGTTTCAAGTCCGGGGGGGAGACCCAGTACTTC.

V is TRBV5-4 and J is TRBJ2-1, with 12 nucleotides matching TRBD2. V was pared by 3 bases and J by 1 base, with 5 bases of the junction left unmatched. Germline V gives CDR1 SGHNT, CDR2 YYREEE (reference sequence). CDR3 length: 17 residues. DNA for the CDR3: TGTGCCAGCAGCTCGACTAGCGGGAGATCTTCCTACAATGAGCAGTTCTTC. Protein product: CASSSTSGRSSYNEQFF.

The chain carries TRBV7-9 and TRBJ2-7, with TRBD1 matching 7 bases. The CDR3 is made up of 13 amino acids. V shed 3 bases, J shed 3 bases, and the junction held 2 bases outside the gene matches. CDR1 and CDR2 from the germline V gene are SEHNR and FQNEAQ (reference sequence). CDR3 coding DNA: TGTGCCAGCAGCTTTGCAGGGGGCTACGAGCAGTACTTC. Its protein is CASSFAGGYEQYF.

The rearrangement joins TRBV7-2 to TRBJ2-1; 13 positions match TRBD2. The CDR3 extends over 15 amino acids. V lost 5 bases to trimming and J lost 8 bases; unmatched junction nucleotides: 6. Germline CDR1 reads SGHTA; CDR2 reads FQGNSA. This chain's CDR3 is CASSPWTSGSDEQFF. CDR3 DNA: TGTGCCAGCAGCCCATGGACTAGCGGGAGCGATGAGCAGTTCTTC.